The 24 T cell receptor beta chains below all came from one sample that was sequenced in a study of cytotoxic CD8 clonotypes in ibrutinib-treated CLL. Repertoires were generated with immunoSEQ multiplex PCR, while TCRdb's copy carries only in-frame clones and drops some. The sample shows 85,000 or so clones, roughly 83% of them seen only once. The sequencing here drew on PBMCs, taken after 12 months of ibrutinib treatment. The receptors here all came from a human donor with chronic lymphocytic leukemia.

The sample holds a few counts of this clone. V is TRBV2 and J is TRBJ2-4; the D call may be TRBD1 or TRBD2 (5 bases each). Germline lookup yields CDR1 SNHLY and CDR2 FYNNEI. Trimming pared 8 bases from V and 6 bases from J, leaving 11 bases between. This CDR3 spans 12 amino acids. CDR3 protein: CASGTDSNIQYF. CDR3 nucleotide sequence: TGTGCCAGCGGGACGGATTCAAACATTCAGTACTTC.

This chain connects TRBV19 to TRBJ2-7, with D maybe TRBD2 (5 bases). Germline CDR1 and CDR2: LNHDA and SQIVND (reference sequence). CDR3 length equals 15 residues. V shed 3 bases and J shed 2 bases, with 14 bases lying between them. For the CDR3, the DNA is TGTGCCAGTAGTATTGGGGAGAATCCCCCCTACGAGCAGTACTTC. The encoded protein is CASSIGENPPYEQYF.

The chain combines TRBV18 with TRBJ2-7; no clear D. CDR1 is KGHSH, CDR2 LQKENI, per germline. With 6 bases removed from V and 4 bases from J, the gap between germline ends came to 13 bases. The CDR3 contains 13 residues. The CDR3 coding sequence is TGTGCCAGCTCCCAGGTGGCAGAGTACGAGCAGTACTTC. This translates into CASSQVAEYEQYF.

Written as DNA, the CDR3 is TGTGCCAGCAGCTTAGGGCGACCCGAGGGGACCCAGTACTTC. As protein: CASSLGRPEGTQYF. The V gene is TRBV13, the J gene TRBJ2-5, with D possibly TRBD2 on 5 matching bases. V dropped 0 bases and J dropped 7 bases, with 12 bases sitting between them. CDR1 and CDR2 from the germline V gene are PRHDT and FYEKMQ (reference sequence). The CDR3 spans 14 residues.

In this sample, this clone turned up once. The chain has TRBV18 and TRBJ1-1; D gene unclear. Looked up from germline, CDR1 is KGHSH and CDR2 is LQKENI. There are 13 residues in the CDR3. Trimming left V 4 bases short and J 4 bases short, with 10 bases between. The CDR3 DNA reads TGTGCCAGCTCACGATTGGAGTTCACTGAAGCTTTCTTT. This codes for CASSRLEFTEAFF.

The chain has TRBV27 and TRBJ1-2, with D uncertain. The V end was cut by 0 bases, the J end by 5 bases, with 16 bases between. The CDR3 is made up of 16 amino acids. Per germline, CDR1 MNHEY and CDR2 SMNVEV (reference sequence). CDR3 residues: CASSLSGERGWYGYTF. The CDR3 nucleotides are TGTGCCAGCAGTTTATCGGGAGAGCGGGGATGGTATGGCTACACCTTC.

The V gene is TRBV7-9, the J gene TRBJ1-5; D is perhaps TRBD1 (5 bases). The CDR3 runs to 15 residues. Germline V lookup: CDR1 SEHNR, CDR2 FQNEAQ (reference sequence). V shed 3 bases and J shed 6 bases, with 15 bases lying between them. DNA of the CDR3: TGTGCCAGCAGCTTCGGCGGGGGAGTAGGTCAGCCCCAGCATTTT. Protein: CASSFGGGVGQPQHF.

The gene calls are TRBV27 and TRBJ2-7; D may be TRBD1 (7 bases). CDR3 size: 16 residues. Germline V CDR1 and CDR2: MNHEY, SMNVEV (reference sequence). The V and J ends lost 2 bases and 2 bases respectively, with 16 bases between them. The CDR3 sequence is CASSLLGAGGPYEQYF. CDR3 nucleotide sequence: TGTGCCAGCAGTTTACTGGGGGCAGGGGGGCCCTACGAGCAGTACTTC.

The chain links TRBV13 to TRBJ1-2; D gene ambiguous. The germline gives CDR1 PRHDT, CDR2 FYEKMQ (reference sequence). Trimming shortened V by 5 bases and J by 8 bases, and 12 bases separated the two germline ends. There are 12 residues in the CDR3. In DNA, the CDR3 is TGTGCCAGCAGCGGCCGCCTGGGCGGCTACACCTTC. Its protein product is CASSGRLGGYTF.

This CDR3 is CASSPQGGYTF. CDR3 sequence (DNA): TGTGCCAGCAGTCCCCAGGGGGGCTACACCTTC. This chain connects TRBV6-6 to TRBJ1-2, with D possibly TRBD1 on 6 matching bases. This CDR3 has 11 residues. Germline CDR1 reads MNHNY; CDR2 reads SVGAGI (reference sequence). V was shortened by 5 bases and J by 8 bases, with 9 bases between the two germline ends.

This clone has just a few counts. The CDR3 sequence is CASSPDGSSGNTIYF. In DNA, the CDR3 is TGTGCCAGCAGCCCGGACGGCAGCTCTGGAAACACCATATATTTT. The V call is TRBV5-4, the J call TRBJ1-3; D gene uncertain. The germline CDR1 and CDR2 sequences are SGHNT and YYREEE (reference sequence). Trimming stripped 4 bases from V and 0 bases from J, with 11 bases between. The length of the CDR3 is 15 residues.

The V gene is TRBV10-3, the J gene TRBJ1-1, with D perhaps matching TRBD1 (5 bases). V lost 6 bases, J lost 11 bases, and 16 bases lay in between. The CDR3 is made up of 12 amino acids. Germline values: CDR1 ENHRY, CDR2 SYGVKD. The CDR3 nucleotides read TGTGCCATCAGCCCCCCGGGGGGGGATGCTTTCTTT. Its protein is CAISPPGGDAFF.

CDR3 nucleotides: TGTGCCAGCAGCCCAGGGGACAGCTCTGAAGCTTTCTTT. Its protein product is CASSPGDSSEAFF. The rearrangement joins TRBV7-9 to TRBJ1-1; 7 nucleotides agree with TRBD1. The V gene's germline CDR1 is SEHNR and CDR2 FQNEAQ (reference sequence). The V and J ends lost 5 bases and 6 bases, in that order; junction bases with no gene match: 6. There are 13 residues in the CDR3.

V is TRBV27 and J is TRBJ1-2; D may be TRBD1 (6 bases). V lost 5 bases and J lost 8, with 15 bases in between. Germline CDR1 is MNHEY and CDR2 is SMNVEV (reference sequence). The CDR3 loop spans 13 amino acids. This CDR3 reads CASSTQGLGGYTF. The CDR3 DNA reads TGTGCCAGCAGTACCCAGGGGTTGGGCGGCTACACCTTC.

The rearrangement joins TRBV11-2 to TRBJ2-5, with 7 bases lining up with TRBD1. Losses at the gene ends were 5 bases for V and 1 base for J; bases not matched to a gene: 4. Germline loops: CDR1 SGHAT, CDR2 FQNNGV. The CDR3 contains 14 residues. CDR3 coding DNA: TGTGCCAGCAGCGTCGGGACAGTCCAAGAGACCCAGTACTTC. Translated, it gives CASSVGTVQETQYF.

The chain uses TRBV5-5 and TRBJ2-1; D gene unclear. The germline CDR1 and CDR2 sequences are SGHKS and YYEKEE (reference sequence). Trimming stripped 1 base from V and 0 bases from J, with 11 bases between. There are 16 residues in the CDR3. As DNA, the CDR3 is TGTGCCAGCAGCTTGTCCGGCAGGAGCTCCTACAATGAGCAGTTCTTC. Encoded protein: CASSLSGRSSYNEQFF.

V is TRBV4-1 and J is TRBJ1-1; the D is unclear. The germline V and J ends were trimmed by 5 bases and 2 bases, with 9 bases remaining between them. The CDR3 spans 13 residues. Per the germline V gene, CDR1 is MGHRA and CDR2 is YSYEKL. The CDR3 nucleotides are TGCGCCAGCAGCTGGCAGGCTAACACTGAAGCTTTCTTT. It is translated as CASSWQANTEAFF.

The chain carries TRBV10-3 and TRBJ2-5, with 11 bases that match TRBD2. Losses at the gene ends were 6 bases for V and 4 bases for J; bases not matched to a gene: 13. This CDR3 contains 17 residues. CDR1 ENHRY and CDR2 SYGVKD come from the germline V gene. The CDR3 loop is CAIRGTSGEGYRETQYF. CDR3 nucleotide sequence: TGTGCCATCAGGGGGACTAGCGGAGAGGGGTACCGAGAGACCCAGTACTTC.

The chain joins TRBV25-1 to TRBJ2-3; possibly TRBD2 for D (6 bases). The germline gives CDR1 MGHDK, CDR2 SYGVNS. CDR3 length: 15 residues. Trimming shortened V by 3 bases and J by 5 bases, and 15 bases separated the two germline ends. The CDR3 loop is CASSERRVRGDTQYF. The CDR3 bases are TGTGCCAGCAGTGAGCGGAGGGTTAGGGGAGATACGCAGTATTTT.

The gene calls are TRBV13 and TRBJ1-6; D is ambiguous. From germline, CDR1 is PRHDT and CDR2 FYEKMQ (reference sequence). Trimming shortened V by 5 bases and J by 3 bases, and 11 bases separated the two germline ends. CDR3 size: 15 residues. The chain's CDR3 is CASSPPGDYNSPLHF. CDR3 coding DNA: TGTGCCAGCAGCCCTCCCGGTGACTATAATTCACCCCTCCACTTT. Based on the CDR3 plus reference TRBV13 and TRBJ1-6, the full variable domain is AAGVIQSPRHLIKEKRETATLKCYPIPRHDTVYWYQQGPGQDPQFLISFYEKMQSDKGSIPDRFSAQQFSDYHSELNMSSLELGDSALYFCASSPPGDYNSPLHFGNGTRLTVT.

The chain carries TRBV9 and TRBJ2-5; TRBD1 aligns across 10 bases. The trim removed 0 bases at V and 2 bases at J, leaving 4 bases unmatched. Germline V lookup: CDR1 SGDLS, CDR2 YYNGEE. This CDR3 is 16 amino acids long. The CDR3 DNA is TGTGCCAGCAGCGTAGGGGACAGGGGTGGTCAAGAGACCCAGTACTTC. This encodes CASSVGDRGGQETQYF.

The chain couples TRBV5-6 to TRBJ1-2, with a weak D call TRBD1 (5 bases). This CDR3 is 16 amino acids long. CDR1 is SGHDT and CDR2 is YYEEEE in the germline V gene. Deletions cut 4 bases from V and 8 bases from J, with 24 bases between. The CDR3: CASSLGGWRWGVGYTF. The CDR3 DNA is TGTGCCAGCAGCCTGGGAGGTTGGCGGTGGGGGGTCGGCTACACCTTC.

As for this clone: Its ends do not fully match the called genes, so a read error is possible. This sequence joins TRBV28 and TRBJ1-2, with D possibly TRBD1 on 6 matching bases. CDR1 is MDHEN and CDR2 is SYDVKM in the germline V gene. CDR3 length: 12 residues. The DNA of the CDR3 is TGTGCCAGCACGGAGGGGGGGTTTAAGTGGGACTTC. Translation gives CASTEGGFKWDF.

The CDR3 reads CASSLGLTTTDEQFF. CDR3 DNA: TGTGCCAGCAGCTTGGGGCTAACGACAACCGATGAGCAGTTCTTC. The chain uses TRBV5-4 and TRBJ2-1, with D unclear. Germline V gene data show CDR1 as SGHNT and CDR2 as YYREEE (reference sequence). The V end was cut by 0 bases, the J end by 8 bases, with 15 bases between. CDR3 length: 15 residues.